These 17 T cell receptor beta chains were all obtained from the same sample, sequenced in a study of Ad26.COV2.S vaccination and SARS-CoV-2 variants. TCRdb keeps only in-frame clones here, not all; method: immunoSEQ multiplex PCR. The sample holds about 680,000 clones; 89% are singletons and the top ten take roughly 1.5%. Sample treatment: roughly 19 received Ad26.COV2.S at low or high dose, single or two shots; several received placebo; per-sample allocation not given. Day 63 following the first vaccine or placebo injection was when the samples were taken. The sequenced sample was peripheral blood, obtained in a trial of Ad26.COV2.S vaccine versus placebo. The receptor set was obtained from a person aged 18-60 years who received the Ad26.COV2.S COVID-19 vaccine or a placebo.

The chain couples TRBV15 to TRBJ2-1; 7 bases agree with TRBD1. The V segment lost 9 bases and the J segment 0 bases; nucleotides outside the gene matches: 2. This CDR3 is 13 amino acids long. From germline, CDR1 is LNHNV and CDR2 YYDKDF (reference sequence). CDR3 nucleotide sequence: TGTGCCACTAGGGACAGCTCCTACAATGAGCAGTTCTTC. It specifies CATRDSSYNEQFF.

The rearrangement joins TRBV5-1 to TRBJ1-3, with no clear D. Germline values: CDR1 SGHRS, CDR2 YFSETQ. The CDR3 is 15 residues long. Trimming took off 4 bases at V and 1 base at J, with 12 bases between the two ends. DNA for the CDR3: TGCGCCAGCAGCCAATGGTCTTCTTCTGGAAACACCATATATTTT. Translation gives CASSQWSSSGNTIYF. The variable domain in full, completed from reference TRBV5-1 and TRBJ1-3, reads KAGVTQTPRYLIKTRGQQVTLSCSPISGHRSVSWYQQTPGQGLQFLFEYFSETQRNKGNFPGRFSGRQFSNSRSEMNVSTLELGDSALYLCASSQWSSSGNTIYFGEGSWLTVV.

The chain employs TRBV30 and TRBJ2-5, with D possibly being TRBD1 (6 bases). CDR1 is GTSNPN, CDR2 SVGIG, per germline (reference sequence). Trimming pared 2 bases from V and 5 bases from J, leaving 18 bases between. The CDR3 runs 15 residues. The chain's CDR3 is CAWSIEGTSVETQYF. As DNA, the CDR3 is TGTGCCTGGAGTATAGAAGGGACATCCGTGGAGACCCAGTACTTC. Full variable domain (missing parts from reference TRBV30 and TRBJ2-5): SQTIHQWPATLVQPVGSPLSLECTVEGTSNPNLYWYRQAAGRGLQLLFYSVGIGQISSEVPQNLSASRPQDRQFILSSKKLLLSDSGFYLCAWSIEGTSVETQYFGPGTRLLVL.

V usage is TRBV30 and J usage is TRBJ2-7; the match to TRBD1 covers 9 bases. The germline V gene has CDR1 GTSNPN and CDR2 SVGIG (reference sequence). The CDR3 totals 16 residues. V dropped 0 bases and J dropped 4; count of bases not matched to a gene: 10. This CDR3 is CAWSVPQGQGRYEQYF. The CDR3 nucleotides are TGTGCCTGGAGTGTACCCCAAGGACAGGGGAGATACGAGCAGTACTTC.

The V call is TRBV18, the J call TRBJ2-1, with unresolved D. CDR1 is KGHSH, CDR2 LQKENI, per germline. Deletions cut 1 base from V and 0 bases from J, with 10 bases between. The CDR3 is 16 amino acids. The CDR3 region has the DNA TGTGCCAGCTCACCACTCTCCGGAATCTCCTACAATGAGCAGTTCTTC. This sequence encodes CASSPLSGISYNEQFF.

The CDR3 region is CASNFSDTQYF. The CDR3 bases are TGTGCCAGCAATTTTTCAGATACGCAGTATTTT. The gene calls are TRBV12-3 or TRBV12-4 and TRBJ2-3; no clear D. This CDR3 region has 11 residues. Between the trimmed V and J ends, which lost 7 bases and 4 bases, there was a span of 6 bases.

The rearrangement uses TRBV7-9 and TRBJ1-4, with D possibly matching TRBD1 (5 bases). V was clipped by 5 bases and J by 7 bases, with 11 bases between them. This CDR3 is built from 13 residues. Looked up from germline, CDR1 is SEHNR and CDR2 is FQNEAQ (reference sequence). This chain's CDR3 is CASSEGSREKLFF. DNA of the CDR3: TGTGCCAGCAGCGAGGGGAGCCGTGAAAAACTGTTTTTT.

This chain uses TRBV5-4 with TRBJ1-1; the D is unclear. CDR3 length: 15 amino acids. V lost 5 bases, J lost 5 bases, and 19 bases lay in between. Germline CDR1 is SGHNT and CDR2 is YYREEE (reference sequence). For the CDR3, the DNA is TGTGCCAGCAGGCCGGGCGGTGGGCAGAATACTGAAGCTTTCTTT. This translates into CASRPGGGQNTEAFF.

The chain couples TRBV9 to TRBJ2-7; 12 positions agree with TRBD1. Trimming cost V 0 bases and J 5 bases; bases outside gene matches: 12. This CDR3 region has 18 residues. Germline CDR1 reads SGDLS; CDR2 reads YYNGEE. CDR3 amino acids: CASSVGVKPGQGAHEQYF. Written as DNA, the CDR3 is TGTGCCAGCAGCGTAGGCGTAAAACCGGGACAGGGGGCACACGAGCAGTACTTC.

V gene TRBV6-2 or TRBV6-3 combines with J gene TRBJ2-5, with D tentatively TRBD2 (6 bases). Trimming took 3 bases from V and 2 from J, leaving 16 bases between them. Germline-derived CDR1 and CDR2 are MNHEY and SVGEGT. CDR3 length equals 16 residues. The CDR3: CASSYGRKRVQETQYF. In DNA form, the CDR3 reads TGTGCCAGCAGTTATGGAAGAAAGCGGGTACAAGAGACCCAGTACTTC.

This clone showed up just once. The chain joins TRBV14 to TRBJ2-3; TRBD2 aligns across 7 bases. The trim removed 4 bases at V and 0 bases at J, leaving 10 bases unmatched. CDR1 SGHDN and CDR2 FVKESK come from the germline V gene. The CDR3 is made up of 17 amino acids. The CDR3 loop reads CASSLPVRRGSTDTQYF. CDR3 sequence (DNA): TGTGCCAGCAGCCTTCCTGTGAGGCGGGGGAGCACAGATACGCAGTATTTT.

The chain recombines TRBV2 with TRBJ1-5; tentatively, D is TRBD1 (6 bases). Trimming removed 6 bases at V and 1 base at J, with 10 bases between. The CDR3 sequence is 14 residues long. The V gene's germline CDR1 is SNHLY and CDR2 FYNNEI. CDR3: CASSRDTSNQPQHF. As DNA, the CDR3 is TGTGCCAGCAGCCGGGACACCAGCAATCAGCCCCAGCATTTT.

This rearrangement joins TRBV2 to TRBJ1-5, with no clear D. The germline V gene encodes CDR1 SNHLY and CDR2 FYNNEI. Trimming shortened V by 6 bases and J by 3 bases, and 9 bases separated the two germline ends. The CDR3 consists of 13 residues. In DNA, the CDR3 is TGTGCCAGCAGCACACAAGTCAATCAGCCCCAGCATTTT. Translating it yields CASSTQVNQPQHF.

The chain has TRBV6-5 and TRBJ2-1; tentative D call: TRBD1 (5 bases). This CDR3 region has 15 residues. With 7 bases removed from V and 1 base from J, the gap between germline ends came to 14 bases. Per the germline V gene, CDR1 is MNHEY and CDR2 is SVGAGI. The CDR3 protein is CASTPRGISYNEQFF. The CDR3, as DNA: TGTGCCAGCACCCCAAGGGGTATTTCCTACAATGAGCAGTTCTTC.

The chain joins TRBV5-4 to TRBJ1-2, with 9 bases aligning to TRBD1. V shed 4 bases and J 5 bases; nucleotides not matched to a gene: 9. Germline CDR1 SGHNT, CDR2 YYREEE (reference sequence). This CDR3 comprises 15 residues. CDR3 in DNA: TGTGCCAGCAGCCCCCCCGGGACAGGGACTTATGGCTACACCTTC. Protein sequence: CASSPPGTGTYGYTF.

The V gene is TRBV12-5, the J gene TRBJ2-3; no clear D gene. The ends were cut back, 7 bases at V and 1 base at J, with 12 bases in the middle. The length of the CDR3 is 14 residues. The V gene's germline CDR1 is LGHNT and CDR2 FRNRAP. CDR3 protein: CASARTEGTDTQYF. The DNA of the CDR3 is TGTGCTAGTGCCAGGACCGAAGGCACAGATACGCAGTATTTT.

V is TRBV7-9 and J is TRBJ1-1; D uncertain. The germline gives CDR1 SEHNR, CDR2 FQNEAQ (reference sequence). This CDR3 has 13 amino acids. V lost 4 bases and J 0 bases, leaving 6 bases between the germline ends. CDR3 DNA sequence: TGTGCCAGCAGCTCATACATGAACACTGAAGCTTTCTTT. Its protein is CASSSYMNTEAFF.